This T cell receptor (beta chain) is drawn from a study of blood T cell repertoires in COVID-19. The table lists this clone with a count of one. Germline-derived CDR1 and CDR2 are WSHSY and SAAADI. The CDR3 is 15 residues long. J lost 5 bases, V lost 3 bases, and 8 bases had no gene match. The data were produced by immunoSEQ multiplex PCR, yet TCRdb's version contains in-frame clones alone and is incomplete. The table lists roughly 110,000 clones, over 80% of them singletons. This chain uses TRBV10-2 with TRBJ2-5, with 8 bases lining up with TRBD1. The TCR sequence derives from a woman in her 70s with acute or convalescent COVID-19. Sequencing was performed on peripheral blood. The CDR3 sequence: CASSEGVRGPETQYF. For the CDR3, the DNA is TGCGCCAGCAGTGAAGGTGTCAGGGGGCCGGAGACCCAGTACTTC.